The clone carrying this TCR beta chain was picked up a small number of times. The sample belongs to a study of blood T cells in healthy people across ages. On the study more broadly: When template switching was applied, about one barcoded beta molecule was captured per two T cells.

Germline V gene data show CDR1 as SGHNT and CDR2 as YENEEA. The CDR3 loop spans 14 amino acids. Trimming cost V 3 bases and J 11 bases; bases outside gene matches: 12. The use of a sample-barcoded 5' primer and a J-beta primer mix characterized a second PCR of roughly 7 to 12 cycles. TCRdb re-called the 5' RACE reads through MiXCR, storing one row per CDR3 protein. The sample yields fewer than 800,000 distinct CDR3 sequences, 25% seen once. The sample, approximately 11 milliliters of peripheral blood, was drawn from each donor. This same sample was also taken into another study, of T cells of mothers and their children.

This chain connects TRBV11-3 to TRBJ2-5; 7 bases match TRBD2. The receptor's source is a boy under 18 in good health. Sequencing was performed on blood. In DNA, the CDR3 is TGTGCCAGCAGCTTTGCCCCCACGGCGGGGGAGCAGTACTTC. Translated: CASSFAPTAGEQYF.